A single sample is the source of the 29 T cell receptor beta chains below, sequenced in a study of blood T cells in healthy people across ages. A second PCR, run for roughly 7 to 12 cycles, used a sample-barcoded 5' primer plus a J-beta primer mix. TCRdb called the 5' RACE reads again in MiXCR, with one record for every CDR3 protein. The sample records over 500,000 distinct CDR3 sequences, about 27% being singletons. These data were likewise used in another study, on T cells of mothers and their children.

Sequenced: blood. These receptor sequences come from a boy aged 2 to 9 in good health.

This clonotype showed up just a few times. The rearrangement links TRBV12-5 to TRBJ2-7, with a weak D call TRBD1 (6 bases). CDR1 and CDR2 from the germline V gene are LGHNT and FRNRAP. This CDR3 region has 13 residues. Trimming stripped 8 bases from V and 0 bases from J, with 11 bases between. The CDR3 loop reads CASRRQDSYEQYF. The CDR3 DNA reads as TGTGCTAGTAGAAGACAGGACTCCTACGAGCAGTACTTC.

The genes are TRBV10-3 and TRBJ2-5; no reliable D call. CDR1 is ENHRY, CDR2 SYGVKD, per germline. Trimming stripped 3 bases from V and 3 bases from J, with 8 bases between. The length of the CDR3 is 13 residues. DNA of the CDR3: TGTGCCATCAGTGAAACGGTGGAAGAGACCCAGTACTTC. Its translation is CAISETVEETQYF.

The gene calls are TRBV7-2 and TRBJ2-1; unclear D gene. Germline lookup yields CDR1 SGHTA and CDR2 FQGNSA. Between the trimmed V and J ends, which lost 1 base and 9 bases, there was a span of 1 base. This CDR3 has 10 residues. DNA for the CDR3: TGTGCCAGCAGCTTAGTTGAGCAGTTCTTC. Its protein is CASSLVEQFF.

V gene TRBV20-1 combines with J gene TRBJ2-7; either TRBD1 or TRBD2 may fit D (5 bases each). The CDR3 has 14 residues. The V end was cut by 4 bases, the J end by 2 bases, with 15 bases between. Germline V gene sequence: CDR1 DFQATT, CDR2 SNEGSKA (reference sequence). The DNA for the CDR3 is TGCAGTGCTATAGACCGGGGCAGCCCCTACGAGCAGTACTTC. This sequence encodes CSAIDRGSPYEQYF.

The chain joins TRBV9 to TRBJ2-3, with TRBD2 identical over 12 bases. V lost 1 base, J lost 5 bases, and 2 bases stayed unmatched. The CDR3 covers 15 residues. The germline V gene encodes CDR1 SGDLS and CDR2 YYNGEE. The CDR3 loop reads CASSVLAGGQDTQYF. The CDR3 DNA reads TGTGCCAGCAGCGTACTAGCGGGGGGGCAAGATACGCAGTATTTT. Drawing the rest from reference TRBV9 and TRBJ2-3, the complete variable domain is DSGVTQTPKHLITATGQRVTLRCSPRSGDLSVYWYQQSLDQGLQFLIQYYNGEERAKGNILERFSAQQFPDLHSELNLSSLELGDSALYFCASSVLAGGQDTQYFGPGTRLTVL.

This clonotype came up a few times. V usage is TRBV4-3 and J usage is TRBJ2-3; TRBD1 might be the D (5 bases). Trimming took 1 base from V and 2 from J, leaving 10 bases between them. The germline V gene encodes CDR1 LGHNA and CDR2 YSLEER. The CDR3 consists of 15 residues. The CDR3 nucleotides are TGCGCCAGCAGCCAAGTGACAGACTTCACAGATACGCAGTATTTT. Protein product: CASSQVTDFTDTQYF.

The CDR3: CASSPGLAGTDEQYV. The CDR3 nucleotides read TGCGCCAGCAGCCCAGGACTAGCGGGAACAGACGAGCAGTACGTC. The chain joins TRBV5-1 to TRBJ2-5; 12 nucleotides align to TRBD2. The end of the DNA fits TRBJ2-7 better, so the J call may be wrong. Germline loops: CDR1 SGHRS, CDR2 YFSETQ. The CDR3 consists of 15 residues.

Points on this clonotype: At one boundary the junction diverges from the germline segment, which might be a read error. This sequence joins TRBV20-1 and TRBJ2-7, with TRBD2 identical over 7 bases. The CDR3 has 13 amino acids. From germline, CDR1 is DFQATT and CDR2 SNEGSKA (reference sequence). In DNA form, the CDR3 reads TGCGGTGCTAGGCGGGAGAGACCCTACGAGCAGTACTTC. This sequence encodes CGARRERPYEQYF.

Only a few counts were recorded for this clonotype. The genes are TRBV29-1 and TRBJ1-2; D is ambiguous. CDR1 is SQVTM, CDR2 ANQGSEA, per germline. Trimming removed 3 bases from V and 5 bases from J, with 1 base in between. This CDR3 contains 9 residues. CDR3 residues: CSVDYGYTF. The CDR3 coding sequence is TGCAGCGTTGATTATGGCTACACCTTC.

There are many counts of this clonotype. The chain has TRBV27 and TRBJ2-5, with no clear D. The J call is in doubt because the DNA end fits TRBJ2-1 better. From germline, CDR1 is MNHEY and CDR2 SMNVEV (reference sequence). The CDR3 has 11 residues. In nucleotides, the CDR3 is TGTGCCAGCAGTTTATCGGGTGAGCAGTTCTTC. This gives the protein CASSLSGEQFF.

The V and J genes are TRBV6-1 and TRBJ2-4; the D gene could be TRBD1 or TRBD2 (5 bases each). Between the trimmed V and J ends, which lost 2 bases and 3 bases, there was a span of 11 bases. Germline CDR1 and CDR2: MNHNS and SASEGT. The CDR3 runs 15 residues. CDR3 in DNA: TGTGCCAGCAGTGAATTTGGTGGGGGCAAAAACATTCAGTACTTC. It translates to CASSEFGGGKNIQYF.

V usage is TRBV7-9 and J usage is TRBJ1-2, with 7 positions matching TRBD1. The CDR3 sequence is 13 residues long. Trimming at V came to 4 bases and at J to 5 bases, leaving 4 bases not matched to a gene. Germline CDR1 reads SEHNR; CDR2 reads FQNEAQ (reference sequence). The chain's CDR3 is CASSYQTGYGYTF. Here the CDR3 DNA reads TGTGCCAGCAGCTACCAGACAGGGTATGGCTACACCTTC.

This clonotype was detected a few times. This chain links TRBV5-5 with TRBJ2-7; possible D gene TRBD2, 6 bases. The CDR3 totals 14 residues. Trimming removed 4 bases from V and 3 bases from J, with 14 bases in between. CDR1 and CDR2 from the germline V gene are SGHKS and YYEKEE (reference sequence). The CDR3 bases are TGTGCCAGCAGCCTAGCGTGGGGGGACTACGAGCAGTACTTC. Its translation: CASSLAWGDYEQYF.

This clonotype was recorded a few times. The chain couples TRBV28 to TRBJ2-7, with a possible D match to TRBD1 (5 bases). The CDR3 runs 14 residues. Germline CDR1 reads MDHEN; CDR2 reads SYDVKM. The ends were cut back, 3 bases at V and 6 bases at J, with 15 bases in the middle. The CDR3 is CASSFIRAAREQYF. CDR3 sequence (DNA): TGTGCCAGCAGTTTTATCAGGGCAGCCCGCGAGCAGTACTTC.

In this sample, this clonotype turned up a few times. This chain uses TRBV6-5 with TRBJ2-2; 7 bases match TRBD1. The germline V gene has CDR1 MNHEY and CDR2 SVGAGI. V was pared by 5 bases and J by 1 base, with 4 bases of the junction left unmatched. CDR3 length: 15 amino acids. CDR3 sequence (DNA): TGTGCCAGCAGTCTCAGGGGGATGAACACCGGGGAGCTGTTTTTT. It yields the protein CASSLRGMNTGELFF.

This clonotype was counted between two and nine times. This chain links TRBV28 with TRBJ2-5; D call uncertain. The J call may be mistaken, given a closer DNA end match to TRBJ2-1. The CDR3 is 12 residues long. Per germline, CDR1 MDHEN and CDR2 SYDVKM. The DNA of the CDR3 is TGTGCCAGCAGTTTAAAGGGTCGTGAGCAGTTCTTC. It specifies CASSLKGREQFF.

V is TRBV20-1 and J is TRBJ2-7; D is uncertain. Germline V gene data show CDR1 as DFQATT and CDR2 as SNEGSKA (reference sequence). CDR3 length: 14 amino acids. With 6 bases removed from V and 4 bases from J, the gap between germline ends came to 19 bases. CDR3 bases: TGCAGTGCCAAGGTTCCAAGCCCAATGTACGAGCAGTACTTC. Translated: CSAKVPSPMYEQYF.

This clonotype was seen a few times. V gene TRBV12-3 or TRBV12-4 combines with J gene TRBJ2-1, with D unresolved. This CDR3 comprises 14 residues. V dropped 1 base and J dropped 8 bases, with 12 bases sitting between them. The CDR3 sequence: CASSLDVANDEQFF. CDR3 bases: TGTGCCAGCAGTTTAGATGTAGCCAACGATGAGCAGTTCTTC.

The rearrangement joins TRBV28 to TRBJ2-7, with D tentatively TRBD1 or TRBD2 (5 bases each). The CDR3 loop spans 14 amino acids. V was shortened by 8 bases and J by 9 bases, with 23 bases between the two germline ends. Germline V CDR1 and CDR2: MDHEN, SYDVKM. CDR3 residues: CASGRPGPNDGQYF. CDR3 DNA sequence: TGTGCCAGCGGCCGGCCGGGACCAAACGACGGGCAGTACTTC.

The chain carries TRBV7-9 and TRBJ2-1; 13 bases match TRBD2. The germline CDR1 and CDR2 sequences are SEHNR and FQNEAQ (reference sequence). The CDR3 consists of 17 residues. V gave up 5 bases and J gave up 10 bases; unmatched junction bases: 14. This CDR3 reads CASSPRLAGGEKGEQFF. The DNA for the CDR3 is TGTGCCAGCAGCCCTAGACTAGCGGGGGGCGAAAAAGGGGAGCAGTTCTTC.

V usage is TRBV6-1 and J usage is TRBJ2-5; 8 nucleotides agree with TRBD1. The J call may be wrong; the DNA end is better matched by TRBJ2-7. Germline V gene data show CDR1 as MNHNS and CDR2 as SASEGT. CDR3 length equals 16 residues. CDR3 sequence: CASSPRPGTGSYEQYF. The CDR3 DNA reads TGTGCCAGCAGCCCTAGGCCCGGGACAGGATCCTACGAGCAGTACTTC.

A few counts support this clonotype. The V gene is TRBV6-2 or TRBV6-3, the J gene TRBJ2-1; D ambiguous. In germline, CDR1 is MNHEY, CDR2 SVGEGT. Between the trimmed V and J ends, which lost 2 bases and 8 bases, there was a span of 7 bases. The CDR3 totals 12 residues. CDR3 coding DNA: TGTGCCAGCAGTTACGGAGTTTATGAGCAGTTCTTC. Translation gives CASSYGVYEQFF.

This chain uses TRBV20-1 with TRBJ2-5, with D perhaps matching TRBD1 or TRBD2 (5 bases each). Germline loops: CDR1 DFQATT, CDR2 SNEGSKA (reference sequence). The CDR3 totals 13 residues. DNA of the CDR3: TGCTTTAGGGTCCCGGGACCGCAAGAGACCCAGTACTTC. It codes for CFRVPGPQETQYF.

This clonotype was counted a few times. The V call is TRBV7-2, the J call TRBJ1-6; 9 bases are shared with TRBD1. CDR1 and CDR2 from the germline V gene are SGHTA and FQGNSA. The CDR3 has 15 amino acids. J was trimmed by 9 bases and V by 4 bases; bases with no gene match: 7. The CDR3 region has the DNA TGTGCCAGCAGCTATCAGGGACAGGGCACTTCACCCCTCCACTTT. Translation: CASSYQGQGTSPLHF.

The CDR3 reads CASSQGGLAGGLGETQYF. The CDR3 DNA follows: TGCGCCAGCAGCCAAGGGGGACTAGCGGGAGGGCTGGGAGAGACCCAGTACTTC. The chain employs TRBV4-1 and TRBJ2-5; 16 nucleotides match TRBD2. Per germline, CDR1 MGHRA and CDR2 YSYEKL. The CDR3 extends over 18 amino acids. J gave up 4 bases and V 1 base, and 6 bases lay outside the gene matches.

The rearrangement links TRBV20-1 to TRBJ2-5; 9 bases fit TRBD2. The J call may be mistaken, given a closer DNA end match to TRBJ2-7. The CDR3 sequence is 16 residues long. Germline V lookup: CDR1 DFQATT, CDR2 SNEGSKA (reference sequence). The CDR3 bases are TGCAGTGCTAGAGCCGCGGGTAGCGGGAGCACCTACGAGCAGTACTTC. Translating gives CSARAAGSGSTYEQYF.

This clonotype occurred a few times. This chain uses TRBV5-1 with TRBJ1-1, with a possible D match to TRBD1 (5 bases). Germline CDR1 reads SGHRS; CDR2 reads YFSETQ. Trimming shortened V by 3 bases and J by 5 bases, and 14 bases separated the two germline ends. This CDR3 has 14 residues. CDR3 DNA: TGCGCCAGCAGCTCGGGACTCCGCGGGACTGAAGCTTTCTTT. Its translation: CASSSGLRGTEAFF. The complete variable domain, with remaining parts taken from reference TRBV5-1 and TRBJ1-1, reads KAGVTQTPRYLIKTRGQQVTLSCSPISGHRSVSWYQQTPGQGLQFLFEYFSETQRNKGNFPGRFSGRQFSNSRSEMNVSTLELGDSALYLCASSSGLRGTEAFFGQGTRLTVV.

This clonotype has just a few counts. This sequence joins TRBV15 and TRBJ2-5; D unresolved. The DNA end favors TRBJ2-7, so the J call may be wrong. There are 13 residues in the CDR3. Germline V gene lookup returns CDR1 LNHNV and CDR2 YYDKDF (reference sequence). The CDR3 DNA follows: TGTGCCACCAGCAGTCAAATTGGCTACGAGCAGTACTTC. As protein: CATSSQIGYEQYF.

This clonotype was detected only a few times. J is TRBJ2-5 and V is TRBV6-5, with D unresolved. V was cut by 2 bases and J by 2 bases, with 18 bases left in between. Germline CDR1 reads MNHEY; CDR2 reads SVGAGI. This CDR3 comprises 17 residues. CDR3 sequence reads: CASSYRLGPWQQETQYF. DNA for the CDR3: TGTGCCAGCAGTTACCGGCTGGGTCCATGGCAGCAAGAGACCCAGTACTTC.